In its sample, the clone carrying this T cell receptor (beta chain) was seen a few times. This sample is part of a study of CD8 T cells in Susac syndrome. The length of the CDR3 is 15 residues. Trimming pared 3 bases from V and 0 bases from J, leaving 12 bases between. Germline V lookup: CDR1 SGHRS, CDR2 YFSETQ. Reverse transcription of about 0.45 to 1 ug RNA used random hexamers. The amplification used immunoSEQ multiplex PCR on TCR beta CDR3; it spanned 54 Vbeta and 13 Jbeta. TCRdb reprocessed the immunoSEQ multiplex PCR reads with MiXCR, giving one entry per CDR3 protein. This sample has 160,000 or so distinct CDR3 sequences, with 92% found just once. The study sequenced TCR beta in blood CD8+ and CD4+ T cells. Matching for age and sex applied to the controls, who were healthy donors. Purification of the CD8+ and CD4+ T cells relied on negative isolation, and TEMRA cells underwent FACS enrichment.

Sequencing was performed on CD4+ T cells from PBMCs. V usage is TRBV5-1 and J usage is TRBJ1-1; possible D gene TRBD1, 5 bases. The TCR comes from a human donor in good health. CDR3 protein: CASSSDRPMNTEAFF. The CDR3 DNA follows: TGCGCCAGCAGCTCCGACAGACCGATGAACACTGAAGCTTTCTTT. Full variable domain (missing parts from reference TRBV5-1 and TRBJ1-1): KAGVTQTPRYLIKTRGQQVTLSCSPISGHRSVSWYQQTPGQGLQFLFEYFSETQRNKGNFPGRFSGRQFSNSRSEMNVSTLELGDSALYLCASSSDRPMNTEAFFGQGTRLTVV.